The rows below give T cell receptor beta chains drawn from one sample of a study of long-term antiretroviral therapy in people with HIV. TCRdb's copy holds only in-frame clones and misses some; the assay was immunoSEQ multiplex PCR. The sample includes 30,000 to 45,000 clones, around three quarters of them seen just once. Sequencing used unsorted PBMCs, obtained 3.4 years after starting antiretroviral therapy. Receptors originate from a man aged 25 to 40 with HIV. Each CDR3 is given with its conserved first and last residue. The D gene is left open where the match is weak. Clone size is stated in some rows and not others, as once, few, many or a class when expanded.

abundance: -; j_gene: TRBJ1-1; v_gene: TRBV28; d_gene: -; CDR3aa: CASTSSMNTEAFF; CDR3nt: TGTGCCAGCACCTCGTCTATGAACACTGAAGCTTTCTTT
abundance: -; j_gene: TRBJ2-2; v_gene: TRBV27; d_gene: -; CDR3aa: CASSFHTGELFF; CDR3nt: TGTGCCAGCAGTTTCCACACCGGGGAGCTGTTTTTT
abundance: -; j_gene: TRBJ2-7; v_gene: TRBV11-3; d_gene: TRBD1; CDR3aa: CASSLDGRTGDSEQYF; CDR3nt: TGTGCCAGCAGCTTAGATGGTCGGACAGGGGATTCCGAGCAGTACTTC
abundance: -; j_gene: TRBJ2-1; v_gene: TRBV27; d_gene: -; CDR3aa: CASSQTGFNEQFF; CDR3nt: TGTGCCAGCAGTCAAACAGGGTTCAATGAGCAGTTCTTC
abundance: -; j_gene: TRBJ2-7; v_gene: TRBV4-3; d_gene: TRBD2; CDR3aa: CASSQGLAGAYEQYF; CDR3nt: TGCGCCAGCAGCCAAGGACTAGCGGGAGCCTACGAGCAGTACTTC
abundance: -; j_gene: TRBJ2-1; v_gene: TRBV7-9; d_gene: TRBD2; CDR3aa: CASSYEGLANNEQFF; CDR3nt: TGTGCCAGCAGCTATGAAGGACTAGCGAACAATGAGCAGTTCTTC
abundance: -; j_gene: TRBJ2-3; v_gene: TRBV7-9; d_gene: TRBD2; CDR3aa: CASSLALGGGSTDTQYF; CDR3nt: TGTGCCAGCAGCTTAGCGCTCGGCGGGGGATCCACAGATACGCAGTATTTT
abundance: -; j_gene: TRBJ2-2; v_gene: TRBV6-6; d_gene: -; CDR3aa: CASSPRESGELFF; CDR3nt: TGTGCCAGCAGCCCCAGGGAATCCGGGGAGCTGTTTTTT
abundance: -; j_gene: TRBJ1-6; v_gene: TRBV7-9; d_gene: -; CDR3aa: CASSLKVVGSPLHF; CDR3nt: TGTGCCAGCAGCTTAAAGGTCGTAGGTTCACCCCTCCACTTT
abundance: -; j_gene: TRBJ2-7; v_gene: TRBV7-2; d_gene: -; CDR3aa: CASSRRQVGEQYF; CDR3nt: TGTGCCAGCAGCAGAAGACAGGTGGGCGAGCAGTACTTC
abundance: -; j_gene: TRBJ1-4; v_gene: TRBV23-1; d_gene: -; CDR3aa: CASSQSAREEVEPIATNEKLFF; CDR3nt: TGCGCCAGCAGTCAATCCGCCCGAGAAGAAGTAGAGCCGATAGCAACTAATGAAAAACTGTTTTTT
abundance: -; j_gene: TRBJ2-7; v_gene: TRBV7-9; d_gene: -; CDR3aa: CASSRKNGVEQYF; CDR3nt: TGTGCCAGCAGCCGGAAAAACGGGGTCGAGCAGTACTTC
abundance: once; j_gene: TRBJ2-5; v_gene: TRBV7-8; d_gene: -; CDR3aa: CASTINTQETQYF; CDR3nt: TGTGCCAGCACCATTAACACCCAAGAGACCCAGTACTTC
abundance: -; j_gene: TRBJ2-7; v_gene: TRBV28; d_gene: TRBD1; CDR3aa: CASSRQGVEEQYF; CDR3nt: TGTGCCAGCAGTCGACAGGGGGTTGAAGAGCAGTACTTC
abundance: -; j_gene: TRBJ2-5; v_gene: TRBV5-4; d_gene: -; CDR3aa: CASSLRGPSGETQYF; CDR3nt: TGTGCCAGCAGCCTTCGGGGCCCGTCAGGGGAGACCCAGTACTTC
abundance: -; j_gene: TRBJ2-1; v_gene: TRBV11-2; d_gene: -; CDR3aa: CASRGVAGLGGHDEQFF; CDR3nt: TGTGCCAGCCGCGGAGTCGCGGGACTTGGGGGTCACGATGAGCAGTTCTTC
abundance: -; j_gene: TRBJ2-7; v_gene: TRBV30; d_gene: -; CDR3aa: CAWSNTGGIVAGSYEQYF; CDR3nt: TGTGCCTGGAGTAACACAGGGGGCATAGTAGCGGGGTCCTACGAGCAGTACTTC
abundance: -; j_gene: TRBJ2-1; v_gene: TRBV7-8; d_gene: -; CDR3aa: CASSFRGDEQFF; CDR3nt: TGTGCCAGCAGCTTCAGGGGGGATGAGCAGTTCTTC
abundance: -; j_gene: TRBJ2-5; v_gene: TRBV5-1; d_gene: TRBD2; CDR3aa: CASSPGLAGAETQYF; CDR3nt: TGCGCCAGCAGCCCGGGACTAGCGGGAGCAGAGACCCAGTACTTC
abundance: -; j_gene: TRBJ1-1; v_gene: TRBV7-2; d_gene: TRBD1; CDR3aa: CASSSQGALDTEAFF; CDR3nt: TGTGCCAGCAGTTCACAGGGGGCGCTGGACACTGAAGCTTTCTTT
abundance: -; j_gene: TRBJ2-7; v_gene: TRBV2; d_gene: TRBD1; CDR3aa: CASSLDRGGYEQYF; CDR3nt: TGTGCCAGCAGTCTGGACAGGGGTGGCTACGAGCAGTACTTC
abundance: -; j_gene: TRBJ2-7; v_gene: TRBV5-4; d_gene: -; CDR3aa: CASSPLPGSQYEQYF; CDR3nt: TGTGCCAGCAGCCCACTTCCGGGATCCCAGTACGAGCAGTACTTC
abundance: -; j_gene: TRBJ1-1; v_gene: TRBV7-2; d_gene: -; CDR3aa: CASSSRGRMNTEAFF; CDR3nt: TGTGCCAGCAGCTCCAGGGGACGAATGAACACTGAAGCTTTCTTT
abundance: -; j_gene: TRBJ1-5; v_gene: TRBV7-2; d_gene: -; CDR3aa: CASSLGAANQPQHF; CDR3nt: TGTGCCAGCAGCTTAGGGGCAGCCAATCAGCCCCAGCATTTT
abundance: -; j_gene: TRBJ2-3; v_gene: TRBV7-7; d_gene: -; CDR3aa: CASSLGSGSTDTQYF; CDR3nt: TGTGCCAGCAGCTTAGGTTCCGGAAGCACAGATACGCAGTATTTT
abundance: -; j_gene: TRBJ1-2; v_gene: TRBV28; d_gene: -; CDR3aa: CASSLVGGYGYTF; CDR3nt: TGTGCCAGCAGTTTAGTCGGGGGCTATGGCTACACCTTC
abundance: -; j_gene: TRBJ1-2; v_gene: TRBV27; d_gene: -; CDR3aa: CASSLRRDRTNSYGYTF; CDR3nt: TGTGCCAGCAGTTTAAGACGGGACCGAACGAATAGCTATGGCTACACCTTC
abundance: -; j_gene: TRBJ1-5; v_gene: TRBV5-3; d_gene: -; CDR3aa: CARSFATGQPQHF; CDR3nt: TGTGCCAGAAGCTTCGCCACAGGTCAGCCCCAGCATTTT
abundance: -; j_gene: TRBJ2-7; v_gene: TRBV10-3; d_gene: TRBD1; CDR3aa: CAIRTGTGEQYF; CDR3nt: TGTGCCATCCGCACCGGGACAGGAGAGCAGTACTTC
abundance: -; j_gene: TRBJ2-3; v_gene: TRBV5-1; d_gene: -; CDR3aa: CASSLVTGTDTQYF; CDR3nt: TGCGCCAGCAGCTTGGTTACAGGGACAGATACGCAGTATTTT
abundance: -; j_gene: TRBJ2-3; v_gene: TRBV19; d_gene: -; CDR3aa: CASSILPGASTDTQYF; CDR3nt: TGTGCCAGTAGTATTTTACCGGGAGCTAGCACAGATACGCAGTATTTT
abundance: -; j_gene: TRBJ2-1; v_gene: TRBV29-1; d_gene: -; CDR3aa: CSVEAPQRTSYNEQFF; CDR3nt: TGCAGCGTTGAAGCCCCCCAGCGGACCTCCTACAATGAGCAGTTCTTC
abundance: -; j_gene: TRBJ1-1; v_gene: TRBV29-1; d_gene: TRBD1; CDR3aa: CSVGTGLVTEAFF; CDR3nt: TGCAGCGTGGGGACAGGGTTGGTCACTGAAGCTTTCTTT
abundance: -; j_gene: TRBJ2-5; v_gene: TRBV18; d_gene: -; CDR3aa: CASSMQGLETQYF; CDR3nt: TGTGCCAGCTCAATGCAGGGTCTGGAGACCCAGTACTTC
abundance: -; j_gene: TRBJ2-7; v_gene: TRBV19; d_gene: TRBD2; CDR3aa: CASSPRGTSGSYEQYF; CDR3nt: TGTGCCAGTAGTCCTCGCGGGACTAGCGGGTCCTACGAGCAGTACTTC
abundance: -; j_gene: TRBJ2-1; v_gene: TRBV20-1; d_gene: TRBD1; CDR3aa: CSARGDRDLF; CDR3nt: TGCAGTGCTAGGGGAGACAGGGACCTCTTC
abundance: -; j_gene: TRBJ2-1; v_gene: TRBV7-9; d_gene: -; CDR3aa: CASSLLGGEQFF; CDR3nt: TGTGCCAGCAGCTTACTAGGAGGTGAGCAGTTCTTC
abundance: -; j_gene: TRBJ1-2; v_gene: TRBV5-6; d_gene: -; CDR3aa: CASSLPGPGFGYTF; CDR3nt: TGTGCCAGCAGCTTGCCAGGGCCGGGGTTTGGCTACACCTTC
abundance: -; j_gene: TRBJ2-5; v_gene: TRBV7-6; d_gene: -; CDR3aa: CASSFHIGETQYF; CDR3nt: TGTGCCAGCAGCTTTCACATAGGCGAGACCCAGTACTTC
abundance: -; j_gene: TRBJ2-7; v_gene: TRBV28; d_gene: TRBD2; CDR3aa: CASSHIGGYEQYF; CDR3nt: TGTGCCAGCAGCCATATCGGGGGGTACGAGCAGTACTTC